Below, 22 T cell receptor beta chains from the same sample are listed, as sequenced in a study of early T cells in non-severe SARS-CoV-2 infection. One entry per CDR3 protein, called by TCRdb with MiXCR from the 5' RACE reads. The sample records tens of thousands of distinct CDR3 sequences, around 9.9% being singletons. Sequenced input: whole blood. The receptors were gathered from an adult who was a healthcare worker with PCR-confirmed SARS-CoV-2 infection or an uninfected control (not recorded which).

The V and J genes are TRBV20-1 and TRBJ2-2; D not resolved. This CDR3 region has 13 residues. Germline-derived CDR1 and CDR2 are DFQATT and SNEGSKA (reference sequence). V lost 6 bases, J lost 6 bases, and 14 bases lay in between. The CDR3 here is CSAQMTGPGELFF. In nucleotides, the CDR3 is TGCAGTGCCCAGATGACCGGCCCCGGGGAGCTGTTTTTT.

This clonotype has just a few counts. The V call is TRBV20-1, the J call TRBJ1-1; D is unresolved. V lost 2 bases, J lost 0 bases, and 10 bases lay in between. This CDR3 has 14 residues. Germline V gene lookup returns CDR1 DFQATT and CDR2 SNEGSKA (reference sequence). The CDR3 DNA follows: TGCAGTGCTAGATTTGGCAGGCTGAACACTGAAGCTTTCTTT. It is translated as CSARFGRLNTEAFF.

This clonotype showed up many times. The CDR3 here is CASSLTLDRPQETQYF. The CDR3 nucleotides are TGTGCCAGCTCACTTACGCTGGACAGGCCACAAGAGACCCAGTACTTC. The V gene is TRBV18, the J gene TRBJ2-5, with 7 bases matching TRBD1. This CDR3 has 16 amino acids. Losses at the gene ends were 4 bases for V and 2 bases for J; bases not matched to a gene: 10. The V gene's germline CDR1 is KGHSH and CDR2 LQKENI.

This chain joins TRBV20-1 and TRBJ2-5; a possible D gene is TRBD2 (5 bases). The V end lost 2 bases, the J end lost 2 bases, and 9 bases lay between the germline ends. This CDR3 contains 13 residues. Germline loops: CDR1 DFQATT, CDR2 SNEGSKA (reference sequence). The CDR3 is CSARTPGQETQYF. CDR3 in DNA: TGCAGTGCTAGAACACCGGGGCAAGAGACCCAGTACTTC.

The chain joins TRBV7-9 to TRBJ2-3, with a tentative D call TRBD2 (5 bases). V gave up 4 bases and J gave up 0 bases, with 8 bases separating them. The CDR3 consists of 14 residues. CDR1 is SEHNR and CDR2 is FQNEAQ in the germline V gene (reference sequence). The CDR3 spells CASSSTRSTDTQYF. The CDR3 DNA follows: TGTGCCAGCAGCTCCACTAGGAGCACAGATACGCAGTATTTT.

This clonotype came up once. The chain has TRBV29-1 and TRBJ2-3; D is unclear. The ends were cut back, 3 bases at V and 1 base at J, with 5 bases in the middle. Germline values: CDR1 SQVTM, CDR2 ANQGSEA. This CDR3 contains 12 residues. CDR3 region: CSVDLGTDTQYF. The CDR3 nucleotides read TGCAGCGTTGATCTCGGCACAGATACGCAGTATTTT.

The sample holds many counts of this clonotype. The CDR3 loop is CASSSGLGELFF. The CDR3 DNA sequence: TGTGCCAGCAGCTCGGGTCTGGGGGAGCTGTTTTTT. This chain uses TRBV9 with TRBJ2-2, with no clear D. Trimming left V 4 bases short and J 8 bases short, with 9 bases between. The CDR3 runs to 12 residues. Germline CDR1 is SGDLS and CDR2 is YYNGEE.

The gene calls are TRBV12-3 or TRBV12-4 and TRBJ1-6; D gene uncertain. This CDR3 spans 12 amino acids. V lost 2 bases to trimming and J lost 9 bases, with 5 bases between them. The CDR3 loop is CASSLRFSPLHF. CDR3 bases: TGTGCCAGCAGTTTAAGGTTTTCACCCCTCCACTTT.

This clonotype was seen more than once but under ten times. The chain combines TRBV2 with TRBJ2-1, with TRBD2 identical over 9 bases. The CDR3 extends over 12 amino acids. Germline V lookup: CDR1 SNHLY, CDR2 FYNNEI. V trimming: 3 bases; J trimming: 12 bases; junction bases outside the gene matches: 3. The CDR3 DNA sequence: TGTGCCAGCAGTGATCCACTAGCGGGGCAGTTCTTC. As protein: CASSDPLAGQFF.

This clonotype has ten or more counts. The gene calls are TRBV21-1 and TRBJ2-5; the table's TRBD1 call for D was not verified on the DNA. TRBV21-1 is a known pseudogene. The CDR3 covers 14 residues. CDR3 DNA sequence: TGTGCCAGCCCCCTTCCCCCCAGGGTAGAGACCCAGTACTTC. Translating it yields CASPLPPRVETQYF.

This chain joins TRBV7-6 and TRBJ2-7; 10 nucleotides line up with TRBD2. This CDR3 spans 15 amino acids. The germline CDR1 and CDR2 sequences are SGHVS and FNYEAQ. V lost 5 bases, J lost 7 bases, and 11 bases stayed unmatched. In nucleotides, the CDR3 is TGTGCCAGCAGCCAGATGAGCGGGAGGGCCGAGGAGCAGTACTTC. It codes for CASSQMSGRAEEQYF.

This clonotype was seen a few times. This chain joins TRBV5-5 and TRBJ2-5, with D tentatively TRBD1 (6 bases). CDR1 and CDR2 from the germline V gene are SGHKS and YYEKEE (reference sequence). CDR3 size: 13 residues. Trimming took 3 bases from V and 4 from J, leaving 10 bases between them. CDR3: CASSSQGLETQYF. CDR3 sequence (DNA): TGTGCCAGCAGCTCACAGGGTTTAGAGACCCAGTACTTC. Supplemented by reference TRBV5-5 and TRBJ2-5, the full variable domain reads DAGVTQSPTHLIKTRGQQVTLRCSPISGHKSVSWYQQVLGQGPQFIFQYYEKEERGRGNFPDRFSARQFPNYSSELNVNALLLGDSALYLCASSSQGLETQYFGPGTRLLVL.

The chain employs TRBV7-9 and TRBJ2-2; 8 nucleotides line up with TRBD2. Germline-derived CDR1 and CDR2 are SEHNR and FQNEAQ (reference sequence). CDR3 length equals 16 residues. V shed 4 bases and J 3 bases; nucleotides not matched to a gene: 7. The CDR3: CASSSPRAGDTGELFF. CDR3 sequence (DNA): TGTGCCAGCAGCTCCCCTCGAGCGGGGGACACCGGGGAGCTGTTTTTT.

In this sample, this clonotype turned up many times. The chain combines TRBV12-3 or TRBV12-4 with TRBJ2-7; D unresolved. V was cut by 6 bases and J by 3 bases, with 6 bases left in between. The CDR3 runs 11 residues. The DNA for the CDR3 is TGTGCCAGCAGCAACCGCTACGAGCAGTACTTC. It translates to CASSNRYEQYF.

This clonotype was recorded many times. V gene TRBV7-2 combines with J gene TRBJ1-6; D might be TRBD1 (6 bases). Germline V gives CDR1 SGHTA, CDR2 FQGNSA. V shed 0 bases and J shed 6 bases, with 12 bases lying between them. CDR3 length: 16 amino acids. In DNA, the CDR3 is TGTGCCAGCAGCTTAGCTATAGGAGGGGGTAATTCACCCCTCCACTTT. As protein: CASSLAIGGGNSPLHF.

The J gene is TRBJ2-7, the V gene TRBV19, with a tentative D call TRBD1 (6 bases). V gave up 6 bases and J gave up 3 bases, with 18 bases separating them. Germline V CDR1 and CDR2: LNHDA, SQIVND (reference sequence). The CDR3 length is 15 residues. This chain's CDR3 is CASRQSRDTGYEQYF. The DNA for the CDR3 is TGTGCCAGTAGGCAAAGCCGGGACACAGGCTACGAGCAGTACTTC.

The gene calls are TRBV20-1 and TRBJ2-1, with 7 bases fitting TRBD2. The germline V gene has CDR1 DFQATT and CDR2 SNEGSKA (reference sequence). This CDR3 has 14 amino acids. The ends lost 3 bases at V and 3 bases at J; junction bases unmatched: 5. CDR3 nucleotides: TGCAGTGCTAGGTCGGGGAGGGTCTACAATGAGCAGTTCTTC. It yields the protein CSARSGRVYNEQFF.

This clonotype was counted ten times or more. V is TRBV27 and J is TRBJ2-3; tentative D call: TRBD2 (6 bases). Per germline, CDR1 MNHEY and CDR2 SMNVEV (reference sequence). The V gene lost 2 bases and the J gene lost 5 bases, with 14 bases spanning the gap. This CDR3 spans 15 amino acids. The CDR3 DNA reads TGTGCCAGCAGTTTAGGAGGGACCGGGTTAGATACGCAGTATTTT. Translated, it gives CASSLGGTGLDTQYF.

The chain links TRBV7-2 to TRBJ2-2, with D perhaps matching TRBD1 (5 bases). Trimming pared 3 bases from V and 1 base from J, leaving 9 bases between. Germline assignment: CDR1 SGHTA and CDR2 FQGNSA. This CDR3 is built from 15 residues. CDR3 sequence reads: CASSFYRGNTGELFF. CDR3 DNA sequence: TGTGCCAGCAGCTTTTATAGGGGGAACACCGGGGAGCTGTTTTTT.

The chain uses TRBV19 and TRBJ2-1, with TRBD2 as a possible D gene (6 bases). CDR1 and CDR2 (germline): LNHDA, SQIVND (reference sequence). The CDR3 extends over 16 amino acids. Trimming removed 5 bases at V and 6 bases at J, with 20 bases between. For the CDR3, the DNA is TGTGCCAGTAGTGCCACCCGGGAGACCGGCCCCAATGAGCAGTTCTTC. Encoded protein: CASSATRETGPNEQFF.

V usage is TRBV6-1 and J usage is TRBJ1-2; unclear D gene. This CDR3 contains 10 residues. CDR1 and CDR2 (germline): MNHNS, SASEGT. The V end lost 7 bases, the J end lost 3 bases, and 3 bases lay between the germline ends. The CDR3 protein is CASTDYGYTF. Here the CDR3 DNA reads TGTGCCAGCACGGACTATGGCTACACCTTC.

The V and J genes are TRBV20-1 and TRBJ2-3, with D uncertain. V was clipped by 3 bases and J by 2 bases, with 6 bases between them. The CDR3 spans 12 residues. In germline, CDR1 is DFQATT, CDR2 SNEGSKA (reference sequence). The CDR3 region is CSASVSTDTQYF. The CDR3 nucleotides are TGCAGTGCTAGTGTCTCCACAGATACGCAGTATTTT.